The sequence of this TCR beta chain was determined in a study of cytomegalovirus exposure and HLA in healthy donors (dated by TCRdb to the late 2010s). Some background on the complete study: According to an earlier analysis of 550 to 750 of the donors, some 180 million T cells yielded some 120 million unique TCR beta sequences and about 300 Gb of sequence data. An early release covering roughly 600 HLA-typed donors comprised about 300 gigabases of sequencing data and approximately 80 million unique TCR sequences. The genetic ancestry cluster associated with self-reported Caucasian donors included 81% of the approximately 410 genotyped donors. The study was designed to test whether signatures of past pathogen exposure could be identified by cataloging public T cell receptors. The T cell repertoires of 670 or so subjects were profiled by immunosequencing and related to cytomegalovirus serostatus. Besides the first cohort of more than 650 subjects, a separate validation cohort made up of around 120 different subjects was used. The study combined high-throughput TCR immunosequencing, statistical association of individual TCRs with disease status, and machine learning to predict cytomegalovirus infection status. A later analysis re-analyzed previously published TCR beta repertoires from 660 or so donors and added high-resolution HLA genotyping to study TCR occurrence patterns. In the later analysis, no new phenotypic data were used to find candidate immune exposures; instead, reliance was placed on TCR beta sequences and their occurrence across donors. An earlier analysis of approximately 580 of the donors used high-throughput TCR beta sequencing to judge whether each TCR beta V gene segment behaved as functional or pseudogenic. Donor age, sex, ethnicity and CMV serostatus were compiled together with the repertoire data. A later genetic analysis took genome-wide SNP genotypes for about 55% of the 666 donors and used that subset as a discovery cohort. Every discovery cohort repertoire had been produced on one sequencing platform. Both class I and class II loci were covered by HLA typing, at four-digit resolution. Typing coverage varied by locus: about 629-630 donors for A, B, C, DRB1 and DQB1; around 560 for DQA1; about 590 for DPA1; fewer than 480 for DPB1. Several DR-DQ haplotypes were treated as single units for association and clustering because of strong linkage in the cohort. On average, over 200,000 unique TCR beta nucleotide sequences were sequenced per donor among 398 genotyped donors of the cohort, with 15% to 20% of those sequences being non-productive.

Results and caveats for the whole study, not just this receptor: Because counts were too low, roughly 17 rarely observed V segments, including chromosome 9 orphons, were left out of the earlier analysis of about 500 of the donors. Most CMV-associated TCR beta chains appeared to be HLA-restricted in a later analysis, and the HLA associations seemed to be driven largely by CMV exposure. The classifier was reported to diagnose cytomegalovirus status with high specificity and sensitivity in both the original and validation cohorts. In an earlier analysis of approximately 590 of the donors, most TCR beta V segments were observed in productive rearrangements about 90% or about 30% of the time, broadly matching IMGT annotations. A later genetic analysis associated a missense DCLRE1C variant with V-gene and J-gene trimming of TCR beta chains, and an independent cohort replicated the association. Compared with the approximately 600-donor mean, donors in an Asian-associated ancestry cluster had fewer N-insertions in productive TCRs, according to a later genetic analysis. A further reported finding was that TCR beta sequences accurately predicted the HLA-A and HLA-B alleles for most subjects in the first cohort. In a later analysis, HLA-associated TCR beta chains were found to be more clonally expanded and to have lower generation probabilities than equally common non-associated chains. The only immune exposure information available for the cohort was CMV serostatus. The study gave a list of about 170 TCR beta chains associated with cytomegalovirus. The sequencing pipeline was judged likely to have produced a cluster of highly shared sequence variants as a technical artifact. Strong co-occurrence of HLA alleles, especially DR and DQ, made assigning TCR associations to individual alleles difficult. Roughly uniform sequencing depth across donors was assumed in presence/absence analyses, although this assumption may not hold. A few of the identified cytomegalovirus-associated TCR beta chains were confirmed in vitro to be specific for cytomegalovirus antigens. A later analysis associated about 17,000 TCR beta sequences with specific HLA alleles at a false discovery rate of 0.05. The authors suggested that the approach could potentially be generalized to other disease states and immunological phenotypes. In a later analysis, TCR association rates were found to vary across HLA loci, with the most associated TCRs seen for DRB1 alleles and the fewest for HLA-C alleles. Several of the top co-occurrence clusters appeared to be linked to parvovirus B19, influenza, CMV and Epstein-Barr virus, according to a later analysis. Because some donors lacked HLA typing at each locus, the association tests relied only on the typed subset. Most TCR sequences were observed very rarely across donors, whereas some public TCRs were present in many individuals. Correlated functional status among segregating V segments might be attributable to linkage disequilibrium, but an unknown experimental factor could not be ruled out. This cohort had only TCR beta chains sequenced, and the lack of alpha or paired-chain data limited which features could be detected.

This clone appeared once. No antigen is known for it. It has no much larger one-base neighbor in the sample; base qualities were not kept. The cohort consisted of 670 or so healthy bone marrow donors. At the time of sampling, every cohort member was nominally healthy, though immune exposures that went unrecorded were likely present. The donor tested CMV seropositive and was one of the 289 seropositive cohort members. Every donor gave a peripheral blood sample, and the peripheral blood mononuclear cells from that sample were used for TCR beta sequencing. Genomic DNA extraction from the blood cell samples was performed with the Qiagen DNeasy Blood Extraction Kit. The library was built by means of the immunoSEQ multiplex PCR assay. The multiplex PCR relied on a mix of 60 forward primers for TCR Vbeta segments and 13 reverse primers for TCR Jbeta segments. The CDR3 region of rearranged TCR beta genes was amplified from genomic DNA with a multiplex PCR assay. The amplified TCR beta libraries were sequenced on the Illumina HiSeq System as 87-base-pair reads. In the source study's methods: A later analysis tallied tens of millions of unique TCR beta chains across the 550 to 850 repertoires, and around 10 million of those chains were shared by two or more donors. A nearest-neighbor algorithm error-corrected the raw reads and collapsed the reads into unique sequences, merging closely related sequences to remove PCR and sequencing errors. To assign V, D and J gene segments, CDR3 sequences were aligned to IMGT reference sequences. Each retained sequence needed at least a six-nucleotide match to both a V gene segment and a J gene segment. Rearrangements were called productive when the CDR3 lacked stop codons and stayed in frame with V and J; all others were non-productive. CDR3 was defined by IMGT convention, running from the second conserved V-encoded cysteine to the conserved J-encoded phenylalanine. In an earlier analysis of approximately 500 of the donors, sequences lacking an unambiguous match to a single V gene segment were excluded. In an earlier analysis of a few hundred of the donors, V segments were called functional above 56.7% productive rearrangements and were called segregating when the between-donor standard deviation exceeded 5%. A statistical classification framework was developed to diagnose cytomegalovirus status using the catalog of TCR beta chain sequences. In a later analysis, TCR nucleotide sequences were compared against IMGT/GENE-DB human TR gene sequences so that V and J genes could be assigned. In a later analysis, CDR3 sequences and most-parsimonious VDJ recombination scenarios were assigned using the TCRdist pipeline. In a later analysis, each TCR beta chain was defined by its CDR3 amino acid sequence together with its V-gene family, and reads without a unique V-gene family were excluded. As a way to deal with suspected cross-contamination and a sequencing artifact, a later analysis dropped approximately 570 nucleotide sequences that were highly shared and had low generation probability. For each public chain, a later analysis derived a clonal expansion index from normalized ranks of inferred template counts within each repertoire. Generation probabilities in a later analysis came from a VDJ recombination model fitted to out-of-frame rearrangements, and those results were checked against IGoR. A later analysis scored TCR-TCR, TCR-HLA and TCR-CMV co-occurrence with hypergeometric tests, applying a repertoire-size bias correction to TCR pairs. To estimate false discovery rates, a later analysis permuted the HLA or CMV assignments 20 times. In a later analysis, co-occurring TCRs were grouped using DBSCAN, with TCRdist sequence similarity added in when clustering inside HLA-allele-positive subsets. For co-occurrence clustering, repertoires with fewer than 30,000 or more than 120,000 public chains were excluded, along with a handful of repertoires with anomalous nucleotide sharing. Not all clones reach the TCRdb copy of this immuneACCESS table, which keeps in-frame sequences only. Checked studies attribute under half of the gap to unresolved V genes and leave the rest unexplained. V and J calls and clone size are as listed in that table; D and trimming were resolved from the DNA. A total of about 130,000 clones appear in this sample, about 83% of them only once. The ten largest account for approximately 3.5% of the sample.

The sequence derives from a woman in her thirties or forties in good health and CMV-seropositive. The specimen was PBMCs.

The nucleotides read TGCAGCGTTGAACCCAGGGAGGCTGGCTACACCTTC. Translated, this is CSVEPREAGYTF. The chain is encoded by TRBV29-1 joined to TRBJ1-2, with a tentative D gene TRBD1 over 5 matching bases. The CDR3 runs 12 residues from the cysteine to the phenylalanine. This entry keeps only the CDR3 DNA: 36 bases, framed from base 1. CDR1 and CDR2 are read off the germline V gene as SQVTM and ANQGSEA. The junction shows trimming of 2 bases on V and 7 bases on J, plus 11 bases between the germline ends.